This entry describes one TCR beta chain. Antigen specificity is unknown. The protocol was immunoSEQ multiplex PCR, while the TCRdb copy is restricted to in-frame clones and leaves out a portion. The sample yields about 340,000 clones, 93% seen once. The data were obtained in a study of brain T cells in children with intractable seizures. The time point is: blood from clinic visit 5 months post-surgery; TSC patient then seizure free. Only cases whose brain tissue showed the highest T cell transcript signatures were sequenced. This CDR3 has 13 amino acids. V lost 1 base, J lost 1 base, and 4 bases lay in between. Germline V CDR1 and CDR2: SGHAT, FQNNGV. Points from the study as a whole: Viral specificity was inferred only from CDR3 similarity; HCMV serostatus was unknown.

The sequencing used peripheral blood, collected roughly 5 months after surgery. The TCR sequence derives from a boy in the first two years of life with tuberous sclerosis and intractable seizures. The J gene is TRBJ1-1, the V gene TRBV11-2, with D unresolved. The CDR3 is CASSLVGNTEAFF. The CDR3 bases are TGTGCCAGCAGCTTAGTGGGGAACACTGAAGCTTTCTTT.